The 21 T cell receptor beta chains listed next were all sequenced from one sample in a study of graft-versus-host responses after intestinal transplantation. The assay was immunoSEQ multiplex PCR, and TCRdb's table has in-frame clones only and misses some. Here the sample spans 37,000 or so clones, about 90% being singletons. Sequenced material: PBMCs, taken approximately 300 days after intestinal transplant. The receptor set was obtained from a human patient who received an intestinal transplant, so some T cells may come from the graft donor.

The J gene is TRBJ2-3, the V gene TRBV5-6; D is perhaps TRBD1 (6 bases). The CDR3 runs 15 residues. Germline loops: CDR1 SGHDT, CDR2 YYEEEE. Trimming shortened V by 0 bases and J by 4 bases, and 12 bases separated the two germline ends. The CDR3: CASSLEQGVADTQYF. In nucleotides, the CDR3 is TGTGCCAGCAGCTTGGAACAGGGCGTGGCAGATACGCAGTATTTT.

The rearrangement uses TRBV5-5 and TRBJ1-5; possible D gene TRBD1, 6 bases. CDR3 size: 16 residues. With 3 bases removed from V and 5 bases from J, the gap between germline ends came to 18 bases. Germline V gene data show CDR1 as SGHKS and CDR2 as YYEKEE (reference sequence). In nucleotides, the CDR3 is TGTGCCAGCAGCTATGATTCATTTGACAGGTATCAGCCCCAGCATTTT. Its protein is CASSYDSFDRYQPQHF.

The chain employs TRBV27 and TRBJ2-7; 10 bases align to TRBD2. V lost 4 bases and J lost 6; bases outside the gene matches: 9. The CDR3 totals 15 residues. Germline V CDR1 and CDR2: MNHEY, SMNVEV (reference sequence). The CDR3 DNA sequence: TGTGCCAGCAGTTCCCCGGCTAGCGGGGGTCCCGAGCAGTACTTC. Protein product: CASSSPASGGPEQYF.

The CDR3 region has the DNA TGTGCCAGCGGTAAACACCAAGAGACCCAGTACTTC. Encoded protein: CASGKHQETQYF. The chain is built from TRBV2 and TRBJ2-5; D call uncertain. The CDR3 spans 12 residues. Germline CDR1 and CDR2: SNHLY and FYNNEI. V dropped 8 bases and J dropped 0 bases, with 7 bases sitting between them. The whole variable domain, filled in from reference TRBV2 and TRBJ2-5, reads EPEVTQTPSHQVTQMGQEVILRCVPISNHLYFYWYRQILGQKVEFLVSFYNNEISEKSEIFDDQFSVERPDGSNFTLKIRSTKLEDSAMYFCASGKHQETQYFGPGTRLLVL.

Only one count was recorded for this clone. This chain uses TRBV15 with TRBJ1-1; D gene uncertain. The CDR3 contains 15 residues. In germline, CDR1 is LNHNV, CDR2 YYDKDF (reference sequence). V lost 0 bases and J lost 4, with 12 bases in between. The CDR3 is CATSRDPGSATEAFF. The DNA of the CDR3 is TGTGCCACCAGCAGAGATCCGGGGTCGGCCACTGAAGCTTTCTTT.

V is TRBV2 and J is TRBJ2-3; 9 bases line up with TRBD2. The CDR3 spans 15 residues. Germline loops: CDR1 SNHLY, CDR2 FYNNEI. V lost 7 bases and J lost 2; bases outside the gene matches: 7. The CDR3 sequence: CASMLAGHPTDTQYF. The CDR3 bases are TGTGCCAGCATGCTAGCGGGACACCCCACAGATACGCAGTATTTT.

This rearrangement joins TRBV6-1 to TRBJ2-6, with D maybe TRBD1 (5 bases). Trimming took off 8 bases at V and 4 bases at J, with 12 bases between the two ends. The CDR3 runs 14 residues. Germline loops: CDR1 MNHNS, CDR2 SASEGT. CDR3 protein: CASGVGRGANVLTF. In DNA form, the CDR3 reads TGTGCCAGCGGGGTGGGGCGCGGGGCCAACGTCCTGACTTTC.

The V gene is TRBV6-1, the J gene TRBJ1-3; D unresolved. The V and J ends lost 7 bases and 0 bases respectively, with 13 bases between them. The CDR3 consists of 15 residues. CDR1 MNHNS and CDR2 SASEGT come from the germline V gene. CDR3 in amino acids: CASNKIRGSGNTIYF. The DNA for the CDR3 is TGTGCCAGCAATAAGATCCGGGGCTCTGGAAACACCATATATTTT.

The rearrangement uses TRBV19 and TRBJ2-7; a weak D match, TRBD2 (5 bases). The CDR3 length is 12 residues. Trimming took off 7 bases at V and 0 bases at J, with 7 bases between the two ends. Germline values: CDR1 LNHDA, CDR2 SQIVND (reference sequence). CDR3 DNA: TGTGCCAGTACCAGCGGCTCCTACGAGCAGTACTTC. This gives the protein CASTSGSYEQYF.

Turning to this clone: A read error may produce the germline difference seen at one junction end. This chain joins TRBV11-2 and TRBJ2-7; TRBD1 aligns across 7 bases. Germline lookup yields CDR1 SGHAT and CDR2 FQNNGV. The CDR3 is 13 residues long. CDR3 sequence: CASSLDERGQPNF. CDR3 bases: TGTGCCAGCAGCTTAGACGAGAGGGGGCAACCGAACTTC. Looking up the rest from reference TRBV11-2 and TRBJ2-7 gives the full variable domain: EAGVAQSPRYKIIEKRQSVAFWCNPISGHATLYWYQQILGQGPKLLIQFQNNGVVDDSQLPKDRFSAERLKGVDSTLKIQPAKLEDSAVYLCASSLDERGQPNFGPGTRLTVT.

J is TRBJ1-1 and V is TRBV7-9; D not certain. V gave up 1 base and J gave up 0 bases, with 9 bases separating them. This CDR3 spans 15 amino acids. Germline lookup yields CDR1 SEHNR and CDR2 FQNEAQ (reference sequence). The CDR3 reads CASSLGRAVNTEAFF. The CDR3 nucleotides read TGTGCCAGCAGCTTAGGGCGGGCCGTGAACACTGAAGCTTTCTTT. The complete variable domain, with remaining parts taken from reference TRBV7-9 and TRBJ1-1, reads DTGVSQNPRHKITKRGQNVTFRCDPISEHNRLYWYRQTLGQGPEFLTYFQNEAQLEKSRLLSDRFSAERPKGSFSTLEIQRTEQGDSAMYLCASSLGRAVNTEAFFGQGTRLTVV.

V usage is TRBV29-1 and J usage is TRBJ1-5; possibly TRBD1 for D (5 bases). This CDR3 region has 15 residues. Germline loops: CDR1 SQVTM, CDR2 ANQGSEA. Between the trimmed V and J ends, which lost 4 bases and 4 bases, there was a span of 17 bases. The CDR3 region has the DNA TGCAGCGTTGCAGACACAGGAAACAGGAATCAGCCCCAGCATTTT. This gives the protein CSVADTGNRNQPQHF.

V usage is TRBV27 and J usage is TRBJ1-4; the D gene is possibly TRBD1 (5 bases). Trimming stripped 0 bases from V and 7 bases from J, with 12 bases between. This CDR3 is 15 amino acids long. CDR1 and CDR2 from the germline V gene are MNHEY and SMNVEV (reference sequence). CDR3: CASSLSWQGGEKLFF. The CDR3, as DNA: TGTGCCAGCAGTTTATCGTGGCAGGGAGGTGAAAAACTGTTTTTT.

J is TRBJ1-1 and V is TRBV5-1; TRBD1 matches at 8 bases. The CDR3 runs 15 residues. CDR1 and CDR2 from the germline V gene are SGHRS and YFSETQ. Germline trimming cut 5 bases from V and 0 bases from J; bases unmatched to any gene: 6. CDR3 in amino acids: CASRNGQGLNTEAFF. The CDR3 DNA sequence: TGCGCCAGCAGAAATGGACAGGGTCTGAACACTGAAGCTTTCTTT.

The genes are TRBV21-1 and TRBJ2-3; TRBD2 is taken as the D call from the table, unchecked against the DNA. TRBV21-1 is a pseudogene locus. The CDR3 runs to 15 residues. The CDR3 reads CASSKAGGGTDTQYF. CDR3 in DNA: TGTGCCAGCAGCAAAGCTGGCGGGGGCACAGATACGCAGTATTTT.

The sample holds a few counts of this clone. The rearrangement joins TRBV5-1 to TRBJ1-2; 7 positions match TRBD1. Looked up from germline, CDR1 is SGHRS and CDR2 is YFSETQ. The V segment lost 3 bases and the J segment 6 bases; nucleotides outside the gene matches: 8. The CDR3 runs to 14 residues. The CDR3 coding sequence is TGCGCCAGCAGCTACAACGCAGGGGGGGATGGCTACACCTTC. Translation: CASSYNAGGDGYTF.

This clone appeared a single time. V and J are TRBV6-1 and TRBJ2-5, with 10 bases matching TRBD1. Germline assignment: CDR1 MNHNS and CDR2 SASEGT. The CDR3 totals 15 residues. V was clipped by 7 bases and J by 5 bases; unmatched bases: 10. CDR3 amino acids: CASILDRGRRETQYF. In DNA form, the CDR3 reads TGTGCCAGCATCCTAGACAGGGGGCGCAGGGAGACCCAGTACTTC.

The chain has TRBV6-5 and TRBJ2-1, with 10 bases that match TRBD1. With 4 bases clipped from V and 6 bases from J, the junction kept 0 bases outside the gene matches. Looked up from germline, CDR1 is MNHEY and CDR2 is SVGAGI. The CDR3 sequence is 13 residues long. The CDR3 loop is CASSWTGGNEQFF. The CDR3 coding sequence is TGTGCCAGCAGTTGGACAGGGGGCAATGAGCAGTTCTTC.

The V call is TRBV28, the J call TRBJ1-1, with a tentative D call TRBD1 (6 bases). This CDR3 is built from 13 residues. CDR1 MDHEN and CDR2 SYDVKM come from the germline V gene. V was trimmed by 4 bases and J by 4 bases, leaving 10 bases between them. The CDR3 DNA follows: TGTGCCAGCAGTTCGGACAGCAGCACTGAAGCTTTCTTT. Its protein is CASSSDSSTEAFF.

This clone was detected once. The gene calls are TRBV1 and TRBJ1-4; the table's D call, TRBD1, has no DNA check behind it. TRBV1 counts as a pseudogene. The CDR3 sequence is 11 residues long. CDR3 nucleotides: TGCACCAGCAGCCCAAGGGGAAAAACTGTTTTT. As protein: CTSSPRGKTVF.

A single count supports this clone. J is TRBJ2-7 and V is TRBV6-5, with D hard to call. Trimming stripped 0 bases from V and 3 bases from J, with 9 bases between. The CDR3 extends over 14 amino acids. Germline-derived CDR1 and CDR2 are MNHEY and SVGAGI. The CDR3: CASSYSRPFYEQYF. As DNA, the CDR3 is TGTGCCAGCAGTTACTCTCGACCGTTCTACGAGCAGTACTTC.